This T cell receptor beta chain was recovered during a study of control samples from healthy donors and cancer patients. TCRdb's table, derived via immunoSEQ multiplex PCR, lists solely in-frame clones and lacks some. The sample consists of tens of thousands of clones, 80% to 90% of them appearing once. The ends were cut back, 0 bases at V and 5 bases at J, with 12 bases in the middle. Germline lookup yields CDR1 SGHRS and CDR2 YFSETQ. CDR3 length: 15 residues. This clonotype was sampled from an older woman with head and neck cancer. This chain joins TRBV5-1 and TRBJ2-1, with TRBD1 as a possible D gene (6 bases). Sequencing used PBMCs. CDR3 residues: CASSLVPGQHNEQFF. The CDR3 coding sequence is TGCGCCAGCAGCTTGGTTCCTGGACAGCACAATGAGCAGTTCTTC.